This TCR beta chain was profiled in a study of blood T cell repertoires in COVID-19. Only in-frame clones appear in the TCRdb table, and some are missing; sequencing was by immunoSEQ multiplex PCR. The repertoire holds about 100,000 clones, just over 85% seen once, with roughly 4.7% in the top ten. CDR1 is SGHRS and CDR2 is YFSETQ in the germline V gene. The CDR3 is 13 amino acids. Trimming pared 5 bases from V and 3 bases from J, leaving 12 bases between. Input material: peripheral blood. This sequence was found in a human donor in a cohort sampled during active COVID-19. The V and J genes are TRBV5-1 and TRBJ2-7, with D possibly matching TRBD1 (6 bases). CDR3 region: CASSGGPGYEQYF. CDR3 bases: TGCGCCAGCAGTGGGGGCCCCGGCTACGAGCAGTACTTC.